This T cell receptor (beta chain) appears in the sequencing data of a study of T cell repertoires in cytomegalovirus infection. At the level of the study: Public TCR beta signatures indicated both CMV infection and matching HLA type.

The germline gives CDR1 MNHEY, CDR2 SMNVEV (reference sequence). Trimming removed 4 bases from V and 8 bases from J; junction bases left unmatched: 10. This CDR3 is 15 amino acids long. In TCRdb, the reads were re-called with MiXCR into one record per CDR3 protein. The table has a few hundred thousand distinct CDR3 sequences, about a sixth seen once. Sequencing was performed on PBMCs. The receptor comes from a human donor in good health (CMV status not recorded). Some clones in this sample may be carry-over from other donors' samples. The chain joins TRBV27 to TRBJ1-2; 10 bases align to TRBD1. As DNA, the CDR3 is TGTGCCAGCAGTTCAGACAGGGGGCCTACTATGGGCTACACCTTC. Translation gives CASSSDRGPTMGYTF.